These 27 T cell receptor beta chains were all obtained from the same sample, sequenced in a study of cytomegalovirus exposure and HLA in healthy donors. The PCR was carried out with 60 Vbeta primers and 13 Jbeta primers. Data came from immunoSEQ multiplex PCR; TCRdb stores just in-frame clones and leaves some out. The listing contains some 39,000 clones. Sequenced input: PBMCs. These receptors were obtained from a male donor in good health and CMV-seronegative.

The chain has TRBV18 and TRBJ1-5; the match to TRBD1 covers 7 bases. The CDR3 has 16 amino acids. V was pared by 3 bases and J by 4 bases, with 9 bases of the junction left unmatched. Per germline, CDR1 KGHSH and CDR2 LQKENI. CDR3 sequence (DNA): TGTGCCAGCTCACCCCCAGAGGGGGCAGGGAATCAGCCCCAGCATTTT. This translates into CASSPPEGAGNQPQHF.

The J gene is TRBJ2-7, the V gene TRBV19; the D is unclear. V lost 4 bases, J lost 3 bases, and 4 bases lay in between. This CDR3 contains 11 residues. From germline, CDR1 is LNHDA and CDR2 SQIVND (reference sequence). CDR3 loop: CASSKSYEQYF. The CDR3 coding sequence is TGTGCCAGTAGTAAGAGCTACGAGCAGTACTTC.

The V and J genes are TRBV5-6 and TRBJ1-2, with 7 nucleotides matching TRBD1. Germline-derived CDR1 and CDR2 are SGHDT and YYEEEE. The CDR3 length is 15 residues. Trimming at V came to 0 bases and at J to 2 bases, leaving 4 bases not matched to a gene. The CDR3 here is CASSLVSGGNYGYTF. Here the CDR3 DNA reads TGTGCCAGCAGCTTGGTGTCAGGGGGAAACTATGGCTACACCTTC.

J is TRBJ2-1 and V is TRBV7-2; D unresolved. The CDR3 runs 12 residues. The germline V gene encodes CDR1 SGHTA and CDR2 FQGNSA. Trimming shortened V by 5 bases and J by 4 bases, and 6 bases separated the two germline ends. CDR3 residues: CASSLRYNEQFF. The CDR3 bases are TGTGCCAGCAGCCTTCGTTACAATGAGCAGTTCTTC.

The J gene is TRBJ1-3, the V gene TRBV5-1, with D hard to call. CDR1 SGHRS and CDR2 YFSETQ come from the germline V gene. The V gene lost 3 bases and the J gene lost 4 bases, with 14 bases spanning the gap. The CDR3 sequence is 15 residues long. Here the CDR3 reads CASSYLGVGGNTIYF. For the CDR3, the DNA is TGCGCCAGCAGCTATCTGGGAGTGGGGGGAAACACCATATATTTT.

The genes are TRBV18 and TRBJ2-7; D call uncertain. The germline gives CDR1 KGHSH, CDR2 LQKENI. The CDR3 loop spans 14 amino acids. Trimming cost V 2 bases and J 6 bases, with 14 bases left between them. The CDR3 is CASSPEGQRSEQYF. Written as DNA, the CDR3 is TGTGCCAGCTCACCAGAAGGCCAGAGGAGCGAGCAGTACTTC.

The V gene is TRBV6-5, the J gene TRBJ2-7; 9 bases are a match to TRBD1. The germline gives CDR1 MNHEY, CDR2 SVGAGI. Germline trimming cut 2 bases from V and 1 base from J; bases unmatched to any gene: 0. The CDR3 has 14 amino acids. CDR3 bases: TGTGCCAGCAGTTACGACAGGGGGTCCTACGAGCAGTACTTC. Protein sequence: CASSYDRGSYEQYF.

V usage is TRBV10-2 and J usage is TRBJ1-5; TRBD1 might be the D (6 bases). Between the trimmed V and J ends, which lost 7 bases and 7 bases, there was a span of 11 bases. The CDR3 length is 12 residues. Looked up from germline, CDR1 is WSHSY and CDR2 is SAAADI. In DNA, the CDR3 is TGCGCCAGCACCCCAGGGGACCAGCCCCAGCATTTT. Translated: CASTPGDQPQHF.

V and J are TRBV18 and TRBJ1-6; perhaps TRBD1 as D (6 bases). CDR1 and CDR2 from the germline V gene are KGHSH and LQKENI. This CDR3 is built from 14 residues. V gave up 2 bases and J gave up 14 bases, with 16 bases separating them. The CDR3 coding sequence is TGTGCCAGCTCACCAGGACAGCCCAGCGGGGCCCTCCACTTT. Translating gives CASSPGQPSGALHF.

This chain connects TRBV6-1 to TRBJ1-2, with 7 nucleotides matching TRBD1. The J segment lost 1 base and the V segment lost 5 bases, leaving 7 bases of the junction unmatched. The CDR3 is made up of 15 amino acids. The V gene's germline CDR1 is MNHNS and CDR2 SASEGT. CDR3 in amino acids: CASSRGQIYNYGYTF. The DNA for the CDR3 is TGTGCCAGCAGTAGGGGACAGATTTATAACTATGGCTACACCTTC.

CDR3 DNA: TGTGCCAGCAGCGTCGCTAGCGGGGGCCCTGCTGAGCAGTTCTTC. It codes for CASSVASGGPAEQFF. The chain recombines TRBV7-9 with TRBJ2-1, with TRBD2 matching 10 bases. The V gene end was trimmed by 5 bases and the J gene end by 9 bases; junction bases not matched to a gene: 10. Germline CDR1 is SEHNR and CDR2 is FQNEAQ (reference sequence). The CDR3 is made up of 15 amino acids.

The chain joins TRBV28 to TRBJ2-7, with TRBD1 identical over 10 bases. With V trimmed by 6 bases and J by 2 bases, 4 bases remained unmatched. Germline V gene lookup returns CDR1 MDHEN and CDR2 SYDVKM. This CDR3 is 14 amino acids long. Written as DNA, the CDR3 is TGTGCCAGCAGCCCGGGACAGGGGCCCTACGAGCAGTACTTC. Residues: CASSPGQGPYEQYF.

This chain links TRBV29-1 with TRBJ2-5; no reliable D call. The V gene's germline CDR1 is SQVTM and CDR2 ANQGSEA. Deletions cut 4 bases from V and 0 bases from J, with 9 bases between. This CDR3 is 13 amino acids long. The CDR3 coding sequence is TGCAGCGTTGCTACGGAGTACCAAGAGACCCAGTACTTC. It codes for CSVATEYQETQYF.

The chain links TRBV19 to TRBJ1-5, with TRBD1 matching 9 bases. The CDR3 covers 16 residues. V shed 7 bases, J shed 0 bases, and the junction held 7 bases outside the gene matches. Germline CDR1 is LNHDA and CDR2 is SQIVND (reference sequence). DNA for the CDR3: TGTGCCAGTATGGGGGACAGGGACTATAGCAATCAGCCCCAGCATTTT. Translating gives CASMGDRDYSNQPQHF. The entire variable domain, with the rest obtained from reference TRBV19 and TRBJ1-5, is as follows: DGGITQSPKYLFRKEGQNVTLSCEQNLNHDAMYWYRQDPGQGLRLIYYSQIVNDFQKGDIAEGYSVSREKKESFPLTVTSAQKNPTAFYLCASMGDRDYSNQPQHFGDGTRLSIL.

The J gene is TRBJ2-1, the V gene TRBV15; possibly TRBD1 for D (6 bases). Germline V gives CDR1 LNHNV, CDR2 YYDKDF (reference sequence). The CDR3 has 16 residues. The germline V and J ends were trimmed by 0 bases and 7 bases, with 16 bases remaining between them. CDR3 nucleotide sequence: TGTGCCACCAGCAGAGATAGAGGGCAGGGGCTGAATGAGCAGTTCTTC. This encodes CATSRDRGQGLNEQFF.

The genes are TRBV5-1 and TRBJ1-2, with D tentatively TRBD1 (6 bases). There are 15 residues in the CDR3. CDR1 and CDR2 (germline): SGHRS, YFSETQ. Trimming pared 4 bases from V and 0 bases from J, leaving 13 bases between. As DNA, the CDR3 is TGCGCCAGCAGCGAGGGGGGGCAGACTAACTATGGCTACACCTTC. This translates into CASSEGGQTNYGYTF.

The rearrangement joins TRBV6-1 to TRBJ1-5; D is uncertain. Germline loops: CDR1 MNHNS, CDR2 SASEGT. V shed 3 bases and J shed 1 base, with 13 bases lying between them. CDR3 size: 16 residues. The CDR3 is CASSDRSVLSNQPQHF. Here the CDR3 DNA reads TGTGCCAGCAGTGACCGATCCGTTCTAAGCAATCAGCCCCAGCATTTT.

The J gene is TRBJ2-7, the V gene TRBV5-1, with 13 bases matching TRBD2. From germline, CDR1 is SGHRS and CDR2 YFSETQ. V gave up 2 bases and J gave up 7 bases; unmatched junction bases: 3. The CDR3 covers 14 residues. The CDR3 protein is CASSLLAGGREQYF. The CDR3 coding sequence is TGCGCCAGCAGCTTACTAGCGGGGGGGAGGGAGCAGTACTTC.

The V call is TRBV5-6, the J call TRBJ1-4; D perhaps matches TRBD1 (6 bases). The germline V gene encodes CDR1 SGHDT and CDR2 YYEEEE. V was trimmed by 3 bases and J by 7 bases, leaving 10 bases between them. CDR3 length: 13 residues. The CDR3 region has the DNA TGTGCCAGCAGCTATTGGGGGCTTGAAAAACTGTTTTTT. Amino acid sequence: CASSYWGLEKLFF.

In DNA form, the CDR3 reads TGTGCCAGCAGCCAAGCCGGGGGTCAAGAGACCCAGTACTTC. Translated: CASSQAGGQETQYF. The chain is built from TRBV7-7 and TRBJ2-5; tentatively, D is TRBD2 (6 bases). From germline, CDR1 is SSHAT and CDR2 FNYEAQ (reference sequence). V was clipped by 5 bases and J by 2 bases, with 12 bases between them. The CDR3 totals 14 residues.

The CDR3 protein is CASSETGQGHYEQYF. As DNA, the CDR3 is TGTGCCAGCAGCGAAACCGGACAGGGGCACTACGAGCAGTACTTC. The V call is TRBV6-5, the J call TRBJ2-7, with 9 bases matching TRBD1. Germline assignment: CDR1 MNHEY and CDR2 SVGAGI. The CDR3 totals 15 residues. With V trimmed by 6 bases and J by 3 bases, 9 bases remained unmatched.

The rearrangement links TRBV18 to TRBJ2-2; D possibly corresponds to TRBD1 (5 bases). Germline-derived CDR1 and CDR2 are KGHSH and LQKENI. The CDR3 is 14 amino acids. V dropped 6 bases and J dropped 3 bases, with 11 bases sitting between them. CDR3 bases: TGTGCCAGCTCCCCCCAAGGGGACACCGGGGAGCTGTTTTTT. The encoded protein is CASSPQGDTGELFF. Full variable domain (remainder filled in from reference TRBV18 and TRBJ2-2): NAGVMQNPRHLVRRRGQEARLRCSPMKGHSHVYWYRQLPEEGLKFMVYLQKENIIDESGMPKERFSAEFPKEGPSILRIQQVVRGDSAAYFCASSPQGDTGELFFGEGSRLTVL.

The gene calls are TRBV7-9 and TRBJ2-1, with 10 bases lining up with TRBD1. The CDR3 totals 15 residues. With V trimmed by 1 base and J by 6 bases, 3 bases remained unmatched. The germline CDR1 and CDR2 sequences are SEHNR and FQNEAQ (reference sequence). CDR3: CASSLGQGALNEQFF. The DNA of the CDR3 is TGTGCCAGCAGCTTAGGACAGGGGGCCCTCAATGAGCAGTTCTTC.

The chain joins TRBV12-2 to TRBJ1-1; the D call of TRBD1 is as the table states it, not checked on the DNA. TRBV12-2 constitutes a pseudogene. This CDR3 spans 19 amino acids. The CDR3 coding sequence is TGTGCAAGTCGCTTAGCGCCTCCGGACAGCCCTTTCATGAACACTGAAGCTTTCTTT. This translates into CASRLAPPDSPFMNTEAFF.

J is TRBJ2-7 and V is TRBV13; a possible D gene is TRBD2 (5 bases). The CDR3 consists of 17 residues. Trimming cost V 5 bases and J 4 bases, with 24 bases left between them. Germline V gene sequence: CDR1 PRHDT, CDR2 FYEKMQ (reference sequence). This CDR3 is CASSPRFGWGREYEQYF. DNA for the CDR3: TGTGCCAGCAGCCCCAGATTTGGATGGGGAAGGGAGTACGAGCAGTACTTC.

This rearrangement joins TRBV9 to TRBJ2-6; weak D call: TRBD1 (6 bases). The CDR3 runs to 18 residues. V dropped 3 bases and J dropped 4 bases, with 20 bases sitting between them. The germline gives CDR1 SGDLS, CDR2 YYNGEE. The CDR3 DNA is TGTGCCAGCAGCGCATCGGCAGGGGCAAGGGCGGGGGCCAACGTCCTGACTTTC. As protein: CASSASAGARAGANVLTF.

The chain joins TRBV5-1 to TRBJ2-5, with a weak D call TRBD1 (6 bases). V gave up 0 bases and J gave up 4 bases, with 10 bases separating them. CDR3 length equals 14 residues. The germline CDR1 and CDR2 sequences are SGHRS and YFSETQ. The CDR3 reads CASSLAWDIETQYF. CDR3 bases: TGCGCCAGCAGCTTGGCTTGGGACATAGAGACCCAGTACTTC.